This TCR beta chain was found in a study of T cells after yellow fever vaccination. From the 5' RACE reads, TCRdb called clonotypes with MiXCR, one entry per CDR3 protein. Of roughly 190,000 distinct CDR3 sequences in the sample, about 10% are singletons; the top ten hold 30% to 45%. This clonotype originated in a young man who received the YFV17D yellow fever vaccine. Sequencing was performed on CD8+ T cells sorted from PBMCs, taken 15 days after the yellow fever booster vaccination.

CDR3 residues: CASSTGTGLYEQYF. The CDR3 nucleotides are TGCGCCAGCAGCACCGGGACAGGGTTGTACGAGCAGTACTTC. This chain joins TRBV5-1 and TRBJ2-7, with 9 bases matching TRBD1. CDR1 is SGHRS and CDR2 is YFSETQ in the germline V gene. V was clipped by 4 bases and J by 4 bases; unmatched bases: 6. CDR3 length equals 14 residues.